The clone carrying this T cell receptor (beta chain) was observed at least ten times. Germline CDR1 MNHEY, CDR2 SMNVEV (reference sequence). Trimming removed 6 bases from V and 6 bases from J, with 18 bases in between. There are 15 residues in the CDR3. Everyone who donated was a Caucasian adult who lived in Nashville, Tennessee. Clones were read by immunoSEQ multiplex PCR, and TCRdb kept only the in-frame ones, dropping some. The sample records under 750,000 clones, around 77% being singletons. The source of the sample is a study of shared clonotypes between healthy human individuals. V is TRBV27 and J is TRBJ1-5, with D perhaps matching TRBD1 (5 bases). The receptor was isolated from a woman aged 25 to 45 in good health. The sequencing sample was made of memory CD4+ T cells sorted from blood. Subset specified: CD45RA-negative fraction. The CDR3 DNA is TGTGCCAGCAGCAATAGGGGAACGGTTGGTCAGCCCCAGCATTTT. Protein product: CASSNRGTVGQPQHF.